These 19 T cell receptor beta chains were sequenced from one sample in a study of OX40 agonist ivuxolimab in advanced cancers. The data were produced by immunoSEQ multiplex PCR, yet TCRdb's version contains in-frame clones alone and is incomplete. Of about 82,000 clones listed, about 91% are singletons. Material: CD4+ or CD8+ T cells sorted from blood, obtained in a trial of the OX40 agonist ivuxolimab. The receptors come from an adult with an advanced solid tumor such as melanoma, head and neck, liver or kidney cancer.

V and J are TRBV28 and TRBJ1-1; 11 bases agree with TRBD1. Trimming took 5 bases from V and 8 from J; bases not matched to a gene: 4. The CDR3 extends over 13 amino acids. Germline V lookup: CDR1 MDHEN, CDR2 SYDVKM. The CDR3 loop is CASSPWTGGEAFF. CDR3 nucleotides: TGTGCCAGCAGTCCTTGGACAGGGGGCGAAGCTTTCTTT.

This clone has only one observation. This chain links TRBV5-1 with TRBJ2-3; 7 bases match TRBD2. V trimming: 3 bases; J trimming: 0 bases; junction bases outside the gene matches: 7. Germline values: CDR1 SGHRS, CDR2 YFSETQ. The CDR3 is 16 amino acids. Here the CDR3 DNA reads TGCGCCAGCAGCTCCGGACTAGTGGCTAGCACAGATACGCAGTATTTT. It translates to CASSSGLVASTDTQYF.

V is TRBV6-6 and J is TRBJ1-4; D is unresolved. Trimming left V 0 bases short and J 5 bases short, with 10 bases between. CDR1 and CDR2 from the germline V gene are MNHNY and SVGAGI (reference sequence). The CDR3 sequence is 15 residues long. The CDR3 DNA sequence: TGTGCCAGCAGTTACTCGGTTCAGAGAAATGAAAAACTGTTTTTT. Protein sequence: CASSYSVQRNEKLFF.

V and J are TRBV15 and TRBJ2-7; a possible D gene is TRBD2 (6 bases). CDR1 is LNHNV and CDR2 is YYDKDF in the germline V gene (reference sequence). CDR3 length: 15 amino acids. V gave up 5 bases and J gave up 2 bases, with 16 bases separating them. CDR3 nucleotide sequence: TGTGCCACCAGCGTTGGGGCGGGAACAACCTACGAGCAGTACTTC. This gives the protein CATSVGAGTTYEQYF.

This clone was detected once. The gene calls are TRBV11-3 and TRBJ2-3; D gene unclear. The CDR3 is made up of 13 amino acids. CDR1 SGHNT and CDR2 YENEEA come from the germline V gene. Trimming cost V 1 base and J 5 bases, with 7 bases left between them. In DNA, the CDR3 is TGTGCCAGCAGCTTAGGGTTGCTAGATACGCAGTATTTT. This translates into CASSLGLLDTQYF.

This chain connects TRBV11-2 to TRBJ2-7, with 9 nucleotides matching TRBD1. Germline values: CDR1 SGHAT, CDR2 FQNNGV. This CDR3 is 14 amino acids long. J lost 6 bases, V lost 2 bases, and 5 bases had no gene match. For the CDR3, the DNA is TGTGCCAGCAGCTTAATTTTGGACAGGGGCGAGCAGTACTTC. This codes for CASSLILDRGEQYF.

This clone has a single count. V is TRBV30 and J is TRBJ2-2; D possibly corresponds to TRBD1 (7 bases). V was clipped by 8 bases and J by 4 bases, with 8 bases between them. Germline loops: CDR1 GTSNPN, CDR2 SVGIG (reference sequence). CDR3 length: 11 residues. CDR3: CAQGGTGELFF. DNA for the CDR3: TGTGCCCAGGGGGGCACCGGGGAGCTGTTTTTT.

The CDR3 is CASSPGQGGNQPQHF. CDR3 in DNA: TGTGCCAGCAGCCCCGGACAGGGGGGCAATCAGCCCCAGCATTTT. The chain has TRBV9 and TRBJ1-5, with TRBD1 matching over 10 bases. The germline V gene has CDR1 SGDLS and CDR2 YYNGEE. This CDR3 region has 15 residues. Trimming removed 4 bases from V and 2 bases from J; junction bases left unmatched: 3.

This chain links TRBV7-8 with TRBJ2-7; 9 bases agree with TRBD1. This CDR3 comprises 14 residues. Germline V lookup: CDR1 SGHVS, CDR2 FQNEAQ. V lost 5 bases and J lost 2; bases outside the gene matches: 4. This CDR3 reads CASSPGTGTYEQYF. For the CDR3, the DNA is TGTGCCAGCAGCCCCGGGACAGGGACCTACGAGCAGTACTTC.

The V and J genes are TRBV4-1 and TRBJ1-4; no clear D gene. V lost 4 bases to trimming and J lost 1 base, with 7 bases between them. Germline assignment: CDR1 MGHRA and CDR2 YSYEKL. This CDR3 contains 14 residues. The CDR3 loop is CASSLGETNEKLFF. As DNA, the CDR3 is TGCGCCAGCAGCCTCGGGGAAACTAATGAAAAACTGTTTTTT.

The chain joins TRBV6-6 to TRBJ2-2; no clear D gene. Germline V lookup: CDR1 MNHNY, CDR2 SVGAGI (reference sequence). The CDR3 totals 13 residues. Deletions cut 1 base from V and 5 bases from J, with 5 bases between. Here the CDR3 reads CASSYWETGELFF. CDR3 nucleotides: TGTGCCAGCAGTTACTGGGAAACCGGGGAGCTGTTTTTT.

The V and J genes are TRBV20-1 and TRBJ2-1; unclear D gene. The germline CDR1 and CDR2 sequences are DFQATT and SNEGSKA (reference sequence). Trimming removed 7 bases from V and 5 bases from J, with 9 bases in between. There are 11 residues in the CDR3. DNA of the CDR3: TGCAGTGTCATCGAGAACAATGAGCAGTTCTTC. Its protein product is CSVIENNEQFF.

The chain combines TRBV28 with TRBJ2-7; the D gene is possibly TRBD1 (5 bases). Germline CDR1 and CDR2: MDHEN and SYDVKM. Trimming cost V 3 bases and J 1 base, with 10 bases left between them. This CDR3 has 14 residues. The CDR3 protein is CASSFPGHSYEQYF. The CDR3 coding sequence is TGTGCCAGCAGTTTCCCTGGACATTCCTACGAGCAGTACTTC.

For this clone: Other DNA sequences from this sample encode an identical CDR3 as well. The V gene is TRBV28, the J gene TRBJ2-3; D unclear. The CDR3 has 12 residues. The germline V gene encodes CDR1 MDHEN and CDR2 SYDVKM. Trimming took off 2 bases at V and 2 bases at J, with 2 bases between the two ends. The CDR3 DNA is TGTGCCAGCAGTTTACTCACAGATACGCAGTATTTT. This codes for CASSLLTDTQYF.

The chain carries TRBV7-2 and TRBJ2-3; 8 bases are shared with TRBD1. Germline V gene sequence: CDR1 SGHTA, CDR2 FQGNSA. The ends lost 0 bases at V and 3 bases at J; junction bases unmatched: 2. The length of the CDR3 is 15 residues. The CDR3 bases are TGTGCCAGCAGCTTAGCCCAGGGGGCGACAGATACGCAGTATTTT. This gives the protein CASSLAQGATDTQYF. Together with reference TRBV7-2 and TRBJ2-3, the CDR3 gives the full variable domain: GAGVSQSPSNKVTEKGKDVELRCDPISGHTALYWYRQSLGQGLEFLIYFQGNSAPDKSGLPSDRFSAERTGGSVSTLTIQRTQQEDSAVYLCASSLAQGATDTQYFGPGTRLTVL.

This chain connects TRBV30 to TRBJ1-1; D is possibly TRBD1 (6 bases). CDR1 is GTSNPN, CDR2 SVGIG, per germline (reference sequence). V was trimmed by 8 bases and J by 2 bases, leaving 15 bases between them. The CDR3 loop spans 13 amino acids. The CDR3 coding sequence is TGTGCCCGGGGGGCCTCCGTTAACACTGAAGCTTTCTTT. Protein product: CARGASVNTEAFF. The full variable domain, completed using reference TRBV30 and TRBJ1-1, is SQTIHQWPATLVQPVGSPLSLECTVEGTSNPNLYWYRQAAGRGLQLLFYSVGIGQISSEVPQNLSASRPQDRQFILSSKKLLLSDSGFYLCARGASVNTEAFFGQGTRLTVV.

This chain connects TRBV7-2 to TRBJ1-4; possibly TRBD1 for D (6 bases). Trimming took off 4 bases at V and 3 bases at J, with 21 bases between the two ends. Germline V lookup: CDR1 SGHTA, CDR2 FQGNSA. CDR3 length: 18 residues. CDR3 nucleotides: TGTGCCAGCAGCTCTTACAAAATAGGGAGGACAGCTAATGAAAAACTGTTTTTT. Translation gives CASSSYKIGRTANEKLFF.

The chain couples TRBV5-1 to TRBJ1-2; 7 bases line up with TRBD1. The CDR3 runs to 14 residues. J gave up 4 bases and V 5 bases, and 8 bases lay outside the gene matches. In germline, CDR1 is SGHRS, CDR2 YFSETQ. CDR3 sequence (DNA): TGCGCCAGCAGTTGGGGCGACAGGGTCTATGGCTACACCTTC. It is translated as CASSWGDRVYGYTF.

This clone is a singleton in its sample. This sequence joins TRBV19 and TRBJ2-7, with a weak D call TRBD2 (6 bases). The CDR3 loop spans 14 amino acids. Trimming cost V 7 bases and J 0 bases, with 13 bases left between them. Germline-derived CDR1 and CDR2 are LNHDA and SQIVND (reference sequence). DNA for the CDR3: TGTGCCAGTATGGAGGGGCCGGCCTCCTACGAGCAGTACTTC. Its protein is CASMEGPASYEQYF.